This TCR beta chain was observed in a study of blood T cell repertoires in COVID-19. Turning to the study itself: The origin of the acute and convalescent COVID-19 samples was the United States, Italy and Spain.

Original data processing: By means of reference gene primer amplification, nucleated cell counts were estimated. Sequenced by immunoSEQ multiplex PCR; TCRdb stores in-frame clones only, minus some. V and J calls and clone size are given by that table; D and trimming were obtained from the DNA. Among approximately 220,000 clones listed, under 90% were seen once. Germline loops: CDR1 MNHEY, CDR2 SVGAGI. Trimming removed 6 bases from V and 8 bases from J; junction bases left unmatched: 8. The CDR3 consists of 13 residues. The TCR sequence derives from a woman in her fifties or sixties who had recovered from COVID-19. The rearrangement joins TRBV6-5 to TRBJ1-2, with TRBD1 identical over 8 bases. Sequenced material: peripheral blood. CDR3 amino acids: CASRAWTGRGYTF. As DNA, the CDR3 is TGTGCCAGCAGAGCCTGGACAGGGCGAGGCTACACCTTC.